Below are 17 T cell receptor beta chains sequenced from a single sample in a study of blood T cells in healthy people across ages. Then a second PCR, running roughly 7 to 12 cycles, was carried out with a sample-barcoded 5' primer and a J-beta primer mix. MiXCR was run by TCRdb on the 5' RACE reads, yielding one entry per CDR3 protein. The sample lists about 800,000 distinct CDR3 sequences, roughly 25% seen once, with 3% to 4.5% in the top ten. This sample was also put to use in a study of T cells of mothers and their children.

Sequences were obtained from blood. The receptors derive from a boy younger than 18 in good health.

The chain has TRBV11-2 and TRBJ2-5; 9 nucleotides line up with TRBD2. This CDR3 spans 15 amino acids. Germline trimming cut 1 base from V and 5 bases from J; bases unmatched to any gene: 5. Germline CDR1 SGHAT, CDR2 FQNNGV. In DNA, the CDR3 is TGTGCCAGCAGCTTAGGGAGCGGGGGGCGGGAGACCCAGTACTTC. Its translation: CASSLGSGGRETQYF.

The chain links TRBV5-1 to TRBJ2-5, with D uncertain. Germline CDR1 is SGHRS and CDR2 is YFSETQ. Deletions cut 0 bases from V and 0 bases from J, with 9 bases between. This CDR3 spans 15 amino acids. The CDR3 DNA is TGCGCCAGCAGCTTGGGTTCCTACAACCAAGAGACCCAGTACTTC. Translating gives CASSLGSYNQETQYF. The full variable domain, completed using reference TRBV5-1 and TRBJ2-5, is KAGVTQTPRYLIKTRGQQVTLSCSPISGHRSVSWYQQTPGQGLQFLFEYFSETQRNKGNFPGRFSGRQFSNSRSEMNVSTLELGDSALYLCASSLGSYNQETQYFGPGTRLLVL.

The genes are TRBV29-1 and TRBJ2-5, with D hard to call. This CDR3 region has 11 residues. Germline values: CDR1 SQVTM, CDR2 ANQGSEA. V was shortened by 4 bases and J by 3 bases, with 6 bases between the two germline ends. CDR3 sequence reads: CSVASKETQYF. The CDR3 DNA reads TGCAGCGTTGCCAGCAAAGAGACCCAGTACTTC.

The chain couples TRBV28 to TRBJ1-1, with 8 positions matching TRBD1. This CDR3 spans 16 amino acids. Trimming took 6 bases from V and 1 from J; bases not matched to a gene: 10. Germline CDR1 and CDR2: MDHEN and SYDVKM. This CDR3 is CASSLRDRIQNTEAFF. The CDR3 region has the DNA TGTGCCAGCAGCCTCCGGGACAGGATTCAGAACACTGAAGCTTTCTTT.

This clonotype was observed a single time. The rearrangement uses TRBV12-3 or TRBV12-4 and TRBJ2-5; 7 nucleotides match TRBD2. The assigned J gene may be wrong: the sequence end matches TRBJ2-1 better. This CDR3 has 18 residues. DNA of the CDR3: TGTGCCAGCAGCCCATTTTCCCGGGCTAGCGGTACAAGGGATGAGCAGTTCTTC. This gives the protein CASSPFSRASGTRDEQFF.

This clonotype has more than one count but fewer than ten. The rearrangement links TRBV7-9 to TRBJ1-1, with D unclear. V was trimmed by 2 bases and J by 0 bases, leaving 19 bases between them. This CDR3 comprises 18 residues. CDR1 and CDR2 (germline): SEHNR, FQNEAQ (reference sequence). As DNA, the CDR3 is TGTGCCAGCAGCTTAAACTGGGGTCCACGGACGCTGAACACTGAAGCTTTCTTT. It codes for CASSLNWGPRTLNTEAFF.

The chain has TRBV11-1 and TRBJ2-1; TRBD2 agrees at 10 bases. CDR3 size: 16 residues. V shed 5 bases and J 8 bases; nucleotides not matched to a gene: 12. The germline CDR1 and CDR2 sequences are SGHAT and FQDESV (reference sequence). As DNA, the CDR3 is TGTGCCAGCAGCCCAGCCGAAGCGGGGGGGCTCGATGAGCAGTTCTTC. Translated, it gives CASSPAEAGGLDEQFF.

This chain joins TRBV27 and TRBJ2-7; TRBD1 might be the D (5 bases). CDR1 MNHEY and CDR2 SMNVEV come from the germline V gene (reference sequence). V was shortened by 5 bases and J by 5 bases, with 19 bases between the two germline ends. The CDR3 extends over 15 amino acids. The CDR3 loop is CASSPKTVQADEQYF. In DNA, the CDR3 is TGTGCCAGCAGTCCCAAGACAGTTCAGGCGGACGAGCAGTACTTC.

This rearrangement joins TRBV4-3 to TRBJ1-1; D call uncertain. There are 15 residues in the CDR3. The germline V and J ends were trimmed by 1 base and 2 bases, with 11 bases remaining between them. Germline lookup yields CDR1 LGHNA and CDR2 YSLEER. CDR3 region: CASSQVGLGNTEAFF. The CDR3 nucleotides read TGCGCCAGCAGCCAAGTAGGTTTGGGTAACACTGAAGCTTTCTTT.

The CDR3 sequence: CASSVQNSYEQYF. CDR3 sequence (DNA): TGTGCCAGCAGCGTACAGAATTCCTACGAGCAGTACTTC. The V gene is TRBV7-9, the J gene TRBJ2-5; D remains unclear. Gene TRBJ2-7 matches the end of the DNA better, so the J call may be wrong. This CDR3 spans 13 amino acids. Germline V gene lookup returns CDR1 SEHNR and CDR2 FQNEAQ (reference sequence).

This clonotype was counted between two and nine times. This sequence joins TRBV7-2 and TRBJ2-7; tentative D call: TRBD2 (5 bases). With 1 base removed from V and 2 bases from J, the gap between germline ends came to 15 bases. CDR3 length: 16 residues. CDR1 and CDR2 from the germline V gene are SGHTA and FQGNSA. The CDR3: CASSLVTGGPPYEQYF. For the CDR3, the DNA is TGTGCCAGCAGCTTAGTAACTGGAGGACCCCCCTACGAGCAGTACTTC.

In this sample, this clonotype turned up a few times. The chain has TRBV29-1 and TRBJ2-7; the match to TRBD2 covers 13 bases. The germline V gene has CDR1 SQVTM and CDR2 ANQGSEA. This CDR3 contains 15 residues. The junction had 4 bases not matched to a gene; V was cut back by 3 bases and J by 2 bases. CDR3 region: CSVDGGLAGTYEQYF. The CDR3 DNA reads TGCAGCGTTGATGGGGGACTAGCGGGAACCTACGAGCAGTACTTC.

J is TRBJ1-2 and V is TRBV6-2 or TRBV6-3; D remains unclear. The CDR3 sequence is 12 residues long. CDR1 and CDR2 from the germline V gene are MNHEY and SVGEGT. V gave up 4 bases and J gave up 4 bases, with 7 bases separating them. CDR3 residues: CASSFPRYGYTF. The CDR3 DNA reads TGTGCCAGCAGTTTCCCTCGCTATGGCTACACCTTC.

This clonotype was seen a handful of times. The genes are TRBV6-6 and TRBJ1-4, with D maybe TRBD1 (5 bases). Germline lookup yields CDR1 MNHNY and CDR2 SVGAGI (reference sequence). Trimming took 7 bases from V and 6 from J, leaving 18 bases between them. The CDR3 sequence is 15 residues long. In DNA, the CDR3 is TGTGCCAGCACCGGAACAGGACGCGTTTATGAAAAACTGTTTTTT. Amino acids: CASTGTGRVYEKLFF.

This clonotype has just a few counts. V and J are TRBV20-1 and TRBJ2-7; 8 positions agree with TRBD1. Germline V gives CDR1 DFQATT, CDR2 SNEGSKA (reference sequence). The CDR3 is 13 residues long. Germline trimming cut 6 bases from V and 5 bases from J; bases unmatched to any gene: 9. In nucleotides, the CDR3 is TGCAGTGCCAGACAGGGGATTGTGGACGAGCAGTACTTC. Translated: CSARQGIVDEQYF.

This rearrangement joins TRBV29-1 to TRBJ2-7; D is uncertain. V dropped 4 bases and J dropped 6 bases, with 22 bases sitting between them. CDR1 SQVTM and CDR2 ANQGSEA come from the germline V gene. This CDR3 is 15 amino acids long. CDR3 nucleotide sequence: TGCAGCGTTGGAGTGGGGTGGGTAACCCCCAGCGAGCAGTACTTC. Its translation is CSVGVGWVTPSEQYF.

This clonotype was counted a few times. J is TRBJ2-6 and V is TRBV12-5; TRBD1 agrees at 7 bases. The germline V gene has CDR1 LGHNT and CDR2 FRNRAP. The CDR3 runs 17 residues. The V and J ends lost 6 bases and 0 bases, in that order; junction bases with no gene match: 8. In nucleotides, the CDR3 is TGTGCTAGTGGCGGGGACAGCCTCTACTCTGGGGCCAACGTCCTGACTTTC. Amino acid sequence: CASGGDSLYSGANVLTF.